These 2 T cell receptor beta chains were sequenced from one sample in a study of blood T cell repertoires in COVID-19. Some clones are missing from TCRdb's copy, which holds only in-frame ones; the method was immunoSEQ multiplex PCR. Of 100,000 or so clones listed, 70% to 90% are singletons. Sequenced input: peripheral blood. Source of these receptors: a human donor in a cohort sampled during active COVID-19.

This sequence joins TRBV3-1 (or the pseudogene TRBV3-2) and TRBJ1-4, with a tentative D call TRBD1 (5 bases). V lost 4 bases, J lost 6 bases, and 12 bases lay in between. The germline V gene encodes CDR1 LGHDT and CDR2 YNNKEL (reference sequence). This CDR3 is 14 amino acids long. CDR3 protein: CASSRAGGDEKLFF. CDR3 coding DNA: TGTGCCAGCAGCCGAGCGGGGGGAGATGAAAAACTGTTTTTT.

The CDR3 reads CASSLSPGNSPLHF. CDR3 DNA sequence: TGTGCCAGCAGCTTATCCCCAGGAAATTCACCCCTCCACTTT. The chain has TRBV7-2 and TRBJ1-6; D remains ambiguous. Between the trimmed V and J ends, which lost 2 bases and 7 bases, there was a span of 9 bases. The CDR3 covers 14 residues. Germline V gene sequence: CDR1 SGHTA, CDR2 FQGNSA.